This T cell receptor beta chain came from a study of regulatory T cells in long-lasting Graves disease. About the study: Newly diagnosed Graves' patients had under 3 months of antithyroid drugs.

The count of this clonotype is one. Arm-PCR of CDR3 regions and iRepertoire HTBI primers were used to build TCR beta libraries. From the multiplex PCR reads, TCRdb called clonotypes with MiXCR, one entry per CDR3 protein. The sample records hundreds of thousands of distinct CDR3 sequences, roughly 13% being singletons. Described time point: newly diagnosed GD, antithyroid drugs for less than 3 months. Extracted RNA from PBMCs served as the source of the TCR library. A nine-milliliter sample of peripheral blood was drawn into EDTA tubes. V shed 6 bases and J 5 bases; nucleotides not matched to a gene: 11. Germline V gene lookup returns CDR1 DFQATT and CDR2 SNEGSKA (reference sequence). The CDR3 runs 15 residues. These same records also appear under a second study, on T cells in Graves' hyperthyroidism and ophthalmopathy.

The clonotype originates from a man younger than 40 with Graves disease. The V and J genes are TRBV20-1 and TRBJ1-2; TRBD1 matches at 11 bases. The sequencing used peripheral blood mononuclear cells (PBMCs), collected at new diagnosis, from a patient treated with antithyroid drugs. The CDR3 region is CSARRGTGGTYGYTF. DNA of the CDR3: TGCAGTGCCCGACGAGGGACAGGGGGTACTTATGGCTACACCTTC.